This T cell receptor (beta chain) originates from a study of post-analysis software for immune sequencing data. Study-wide points: Controls showed lower frequencies than patients for 4 or 5 TRBV segments, and TRBV5-6, TRBV5-1 and TRBV20-1 were among these. Among multiple sclerosis patients, normalized Chao1 diversity was significantly below that of controls.

This clonotype was seen a handful of times. Its specificity is not known. This CDR3 has 13 amino acids. V dropped 2 bases and J dropped 5 bases, with 9 bases sitting between them. CDR1 is LGHNA, CDR2 YSLEER, per germline. Each TCR beta cDNA library carried unique molecular identifiers. Using its own MiXCR run on the PCR reads, TCRdb lists one record per CDR3 protein. This table has 750,000 to 950,000 distinct CDR3 sequences, 46% appearing once. The V call is TRBV4-3, the J call TRBJ2-5; no firm D call. The sequenced material came from blood. The clonotype comes from a girl aged 5-17 years with multiple sclerosis. The CDR3 sequence is CASSQSIMETQYF. The CDR3 bases are TGCGCCAGCAGCCAAAGTATTATGGAGACCCAGTACTTC.